These 11 T cell receptor beta chains share one sample of origin, sequenced in a study of blood T cell repertoires in COVID-19. Produced via immunoSEQ multiplex PCR; TCRdb's table is partial and in-frame only. The sample yields almost 250,000 clones, approximately 90% seen once. Sequenced sample: PBMCs or T cells enriched from blood (not recorded which). These receptors were collected from a woman in her twenties or thirties who had recovered from COVID-19.

This sequence joins TRBV28 and TRBJ2-2; TRBD2 agrees at 11 bases. V was clipped by 6 bases and J by 3 bases; unmatched bases: 3. The CDR3 contains 15 residues. The germline gives CDR1 MDHEN, CDR2 SYDVKM. The CDR3 reads CASSLAGGHTGELFF. CDR3 coding DNA: TGTGCCAGCAGCTTAGCGGGAGGGCACACCGGGGAGCTGTTTTTT. The variable domain in full, completed from reference TRBV28 and TRBJ2-2, reads DVKVTQSSRYLVKRTGEKVFLECVQDMDHENMFWYRQDPGLGLRLIYFSYDVKMKEKGDIPEGYSVSREKKERFSLILESASTNQTSMYLCASSLAGGHTGELFFGEGSRLTVL.

This clone was found a few times. The chain is built from TRBV30 and TRBJ1-4; TRBD1 agrees at 7 bases. Trimming at V came to 5 bases and at J to 4 bases, leaving 25 bases not matched to a gene. The CDR3 totals 20 residues. CDR1 GTSNPN and CDR2 SVGIG come from the germline V gene (reference sequence). In nucleotides, the CDR3 is TGTGCCTGGGTATCATCTCTTCTAATCCCCGGGACAGTTAATAATGAAAAACTGTTTTTT. This translates into CAWVSSLLIPGTVNNEKLFF. The full variable domain, completed using reference TRBV30 and TRBJ1-4, is SQTIHQWPATLVQPVGSPLSLECTVEGTSNPNLYWYRQAAGRGLQLLFYSVGIGQISSEVPQNLSASRPQDRQFILSSKKLLLSDSGFYLCAWVSSLLIPGTVNNEKLFFGSGTQLSVL.

This chain links TRBV28 with TRBJ1-1, with 8 bases aligning to TRBD1. With V trimmed by 6 bases and J by 1 base, 7 bases remained unmatched. Germline V CDR1 and CDR2: MDHEN, SYDVKM. The CDR3 is 15 residues long. CDR3 residues: CASSRPGTGNTEAFF. The CDR3 DNA reads TGTGCCAGCAGCCGACCTGGGACAGGGAACACTGAAGCTTTCTTT.

The V gene is TRBV7-9, the J gene TRBJ2-3; D not resolved. The CDR3 is 13 residues long. Germline CDR1 SEHNR, CDR2 FQNEAQ (reference sequence). The V end was cut by 1 base, the J end by 6 bases, with 8 bases between. Here the CDR3 reads CASSLGAGDTQYF. In DNA, the CDR3 is TGTGCCAGCAGCTTAGGGGCAGGCGATACGCAGTATTTT.

The genes are TRBV27 and TRBJ2-1, with TRBD2 matching over 9 bases. The CDR3 consists of 15 residues. Germline trimming cut 3 bases from V and 7 bases from J; bases unmatched to any gene: 7. Germline assignment: CDR1 MNHEY and CDR2 SMNVEV (reference sequence). Written as DNA, the CDR3 is TGTGCCAGCAGTTTTGCGGGAGGGCGGGGGAATGAGCAGTTCTTC. This sequence encodes CASSFAGGRGNEQFF.

J is TRBJ1-4 and V is TRBV3-1 (or the pseudogene TRBV3-2); D gene unclear. This CDR3 has 13 residues. V lost 7 bases and J 8 bases, leaving 14 bases between the germline ends. The V gene's germline CDR1 is LGHDT and CDR2 YNNKEL (reference sequence). CDR3 nucleotides: TGTGCCAGCACCGCCGGAGGAAGGGAAAAACTGTTTTTT. Protein product: CASTAGGREKLFF.

This clone was counted only a few times. This chain links TRBV4-2 with TRBJ1-2; D is possibly TRBD1 (6 bases). The CDR3 length is 16 residues. Germline CDR1 LGHNA, CDR2 YNFKEQ. V gave up 0 bases and J gave up 5 bases, with 16 bases separating them. The CDR3 spells CASSQDLDSGTYGYTF. In DNA form, the CDR3 reads TGTGCCAGCAGCCAAGATTTGGACAGCGGGACGTATGGCTACACCTTC.

The chain couples TRBV5-4 to TRBJ2-1; 9 positions agree with TRBD2. The CDR3 sequence is 16 residues long. CDR1 is SGHNT and CDR2 is YYREEE in the germline V gene (reference sequence). V lost 4 bases to trimming and J lost 9 bases; unmatched junction nucleotides: 14. CDR3 loop: CASSPQRAGGPSEQFF. The CDR3 nucleotides read TGTGCCAGCAGCCCCCAGAGGGCGGGAGGGCCGTCTGAGCAGTTCTTC.

The chain is built from TRBV4-3 and TRBJ1-5; D is uncertain. Deletions cut 0 bases from V and 4 bases from J, with 4 bases between. CDR3 length equals 13 residues. Germline V gives CDR1 LGHNA, CDR2 YSLEER. The CDR3 DNA is TGCGCCAGCAGCCAAGATCGTAATCAGCCCCAGCATTTT. Its translation: CASSQDRNQPQHF.

The chain is built from TRBV11-2 and TRBJ2-1; the D gene is possibly TRBD2 (6 bases). Germline V gene sequence: CDR1 SGHAT, CDR2 FQNNGV. V lost 5 bases to trimming and J lost 8 bases, with 19 bases between them. The CDR3 is 15 amino acids. CDR3 sequence reads: CASSPTAGIPHEQFF. The DNA of the CDR3 is TGTGCCAGCAGCCCCACGGCGGGAATCCCCCATGAGCAGTTCTTC.

The chain employs TRBV11-3 and TRBJ2-5; weak D call: TRBD2 (6 bases). V gave up 1 base and J gave up 5 bases, with 8 bases separating them. Looked up from germline, CDR1 is SGHNT and CDR2 is YENEEA. CDR3 size: 13 residues. Here the CDR3 reads CASSLAGRETQYF. Here the CDR3 DNA reads TGTGCCAGCAGCTTAGCAGGGAGGGAGACCCAGTACTTC.